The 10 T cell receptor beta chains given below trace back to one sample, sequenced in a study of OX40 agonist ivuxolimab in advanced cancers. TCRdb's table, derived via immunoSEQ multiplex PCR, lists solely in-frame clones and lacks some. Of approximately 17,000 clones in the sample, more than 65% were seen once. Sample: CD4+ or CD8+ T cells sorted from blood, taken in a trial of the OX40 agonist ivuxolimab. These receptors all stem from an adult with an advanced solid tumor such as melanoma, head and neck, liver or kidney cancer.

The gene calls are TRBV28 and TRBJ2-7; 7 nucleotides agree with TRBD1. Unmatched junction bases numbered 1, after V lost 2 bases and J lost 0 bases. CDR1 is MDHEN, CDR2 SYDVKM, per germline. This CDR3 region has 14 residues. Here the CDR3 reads CASSLGTASYEQYF. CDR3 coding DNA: TGTGCCAGCAGTTTAGGGACAGCCTCCTACGAGCAGTACTTC. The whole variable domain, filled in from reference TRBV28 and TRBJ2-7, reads DVKVTQSSRYLVKRTGEKVFLECVQDMDHENMFWYRQDPGLGLRLIYFSYDVKMKEKGDIPEGYSVSREKKERFSLILESASTNQTSMYLCASSLGTASYEQYFGPGTRLTVT.

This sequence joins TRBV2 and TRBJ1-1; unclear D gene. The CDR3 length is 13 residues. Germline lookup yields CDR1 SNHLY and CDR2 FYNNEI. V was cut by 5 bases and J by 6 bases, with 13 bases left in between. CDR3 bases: TGTGCCAGCAGTTCACGGGTTTTTGCTGAAGCTTTCTTT. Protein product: CASSSRVFAEAFF. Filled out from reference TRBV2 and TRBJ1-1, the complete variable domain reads EPEVTQTPSHQVTQMGQEVILRCVPISNHLYFYWYRQILGQKVEFLVSFYNNEISEKSEIFDDQFSVERPDGSNFTLKIRSTKLEDSAMYFCASSSRVFAEAFFGQGTRLTVV.

The CDR3 loop is CASSGVGTSGITYEQYF. The CDR3 DNA reads TGTGCCAGCAGTGGAGTCGGGACTAGCGGAATTACCTACGAGCAGTACTTC. The gene calls are TRBV6-1 and TRBJ2-7; 11 bases match TRBD2. After removal of 4 bases from V and 2 bases from J, the junction contained 10 bases not matched to a gene. The germline gives CDR1 MNHNS, CDR2 SASEGT. The CDR3 covers 17 residues.

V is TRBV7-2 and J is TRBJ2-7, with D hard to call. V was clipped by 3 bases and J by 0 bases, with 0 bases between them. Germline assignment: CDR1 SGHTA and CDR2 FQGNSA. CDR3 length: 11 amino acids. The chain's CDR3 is CASSFSYEQYF. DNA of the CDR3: TGTGCCAGCAGCTTCTCCTACGAGCAGTACTTC.

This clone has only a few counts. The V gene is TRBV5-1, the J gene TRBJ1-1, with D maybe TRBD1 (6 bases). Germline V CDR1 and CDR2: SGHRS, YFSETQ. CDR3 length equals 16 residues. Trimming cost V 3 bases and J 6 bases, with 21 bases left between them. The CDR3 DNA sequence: TGCGCCAGCAGCTCAACCTACAGGGAGAGGGACTCTGAAGCTTTCTTT. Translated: CASSSTYRERDSEAFF.

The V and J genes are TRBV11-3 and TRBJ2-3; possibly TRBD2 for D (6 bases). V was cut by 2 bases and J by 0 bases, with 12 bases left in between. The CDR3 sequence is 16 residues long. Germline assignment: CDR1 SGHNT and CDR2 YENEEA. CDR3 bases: TGTGCCAGCAGCTTAATGAGGGAGGATAGCACAGATACGCAGTATTTT. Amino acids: CASSLMREDSTDTQYF.

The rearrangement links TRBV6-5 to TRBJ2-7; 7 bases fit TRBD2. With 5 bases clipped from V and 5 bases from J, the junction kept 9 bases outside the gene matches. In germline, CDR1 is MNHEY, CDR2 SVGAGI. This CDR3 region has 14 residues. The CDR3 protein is CASSRRLAPDEQYF. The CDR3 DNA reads TGTGCCAGCAGTCGACGACTAGCCCCCGACGAGCAGTACTTC.

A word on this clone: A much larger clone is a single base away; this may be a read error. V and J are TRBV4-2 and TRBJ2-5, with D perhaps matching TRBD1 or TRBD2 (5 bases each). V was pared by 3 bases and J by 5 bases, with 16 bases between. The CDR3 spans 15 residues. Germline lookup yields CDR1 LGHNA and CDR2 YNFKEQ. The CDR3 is CASSHDPGPEETQYF. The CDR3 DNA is TGTGCCAGCAGCCACGACCCGGGACCCGAGGAGACCCAGTACTTC.

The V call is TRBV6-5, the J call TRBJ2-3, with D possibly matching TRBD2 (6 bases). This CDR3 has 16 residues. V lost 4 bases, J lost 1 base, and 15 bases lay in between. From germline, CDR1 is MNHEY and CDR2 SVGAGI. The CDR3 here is CASSSDGWGGTDTQYF. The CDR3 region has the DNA TGTGCCAGCAGTTCGGACGGGTGGGGGGGCACAGATACGCAGTATTTT.

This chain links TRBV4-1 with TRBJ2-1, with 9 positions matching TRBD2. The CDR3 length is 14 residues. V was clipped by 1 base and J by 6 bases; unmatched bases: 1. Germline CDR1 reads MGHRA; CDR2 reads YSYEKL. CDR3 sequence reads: CASSQVGLANEQFF. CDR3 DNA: TGCGCCAGCAGCCAAGTGGGACTAGCCAATGAGCAGTTCTTC.